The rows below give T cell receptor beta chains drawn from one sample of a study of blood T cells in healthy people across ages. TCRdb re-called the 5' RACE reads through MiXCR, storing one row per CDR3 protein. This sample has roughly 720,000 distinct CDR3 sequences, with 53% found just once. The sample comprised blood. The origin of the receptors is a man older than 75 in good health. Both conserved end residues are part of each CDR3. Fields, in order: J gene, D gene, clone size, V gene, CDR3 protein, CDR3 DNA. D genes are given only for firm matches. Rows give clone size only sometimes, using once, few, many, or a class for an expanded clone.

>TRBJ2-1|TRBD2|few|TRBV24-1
CATSETTYLTSGTSYNEQFF
TGTGCCACCAGTGAAACCACATACTTAACTAGCGGGACCTCCTACAATGAGCAGTTCTTC
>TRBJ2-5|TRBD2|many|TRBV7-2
CASSYGLAGGLIQETQYF
TGTGCCAGCAGTTATGGACTAGCGGGAGGCCTTATCCAAGAGACCCAGTACTTC
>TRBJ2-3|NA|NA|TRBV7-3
CASSLNRWIGRTDTQYF
TGTGCCAGCAGCTTAAACCGGTGGATTGGAAGGACAGATACGCAGTATTTT
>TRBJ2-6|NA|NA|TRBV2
CASTIGGAPTNVLTF
TGTGCCAGCACTATTGGTGGGGCACCTACCAACGTCCTGACTTTC
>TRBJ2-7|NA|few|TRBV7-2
CASSTDEYEQYF
TGTGCCAGCAGCACCGACGAGTACGAGCAGTACTTC
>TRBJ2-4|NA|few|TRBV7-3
CASSLKAGLINIQYF
TGTGCCAGCAGCTTAAAGGCAGGGCTTATTAACATTCAGTACTTC
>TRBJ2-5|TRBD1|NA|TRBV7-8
CASSLTGQGRGSQETQYF
TGTGCCAGCAGCTTAACGGGACAGGGGCGGGGCTCCCAAGAGACCCAGTACTTC
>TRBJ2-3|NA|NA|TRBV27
CASRERGVDTQYF
TGTGCCAGCAGAGAAAGGGGGGTAGATACGCAGTATTTT
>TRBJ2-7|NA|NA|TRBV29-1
CSEASYNEQYF
TGCAGTGAGGCGTCCTACAATGAGCAGTACTTC
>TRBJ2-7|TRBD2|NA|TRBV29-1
CSVDGGGPYEQYF
TGCAGCGTTGATGGCGGGGGGCCCTACGAGCAGTACTTC
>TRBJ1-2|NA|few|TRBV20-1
CSARDPGRYGYTF
TGCAGTGCTAGAGATCCGGGCCGCTATGGCTACACCTTC
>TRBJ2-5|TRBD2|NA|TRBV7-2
CASSPIAGPLQETQYF
TGTGCCAGCAGCCCAATAGCGGGACCCCTCCAAGAGACCCAGTACTTC
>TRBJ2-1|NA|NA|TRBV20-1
CSVRTDNTRSYNEQFF
TGCAGCGTCCGGACTGACAACACTCGATCCTACAATGAGCAGTTCTTC
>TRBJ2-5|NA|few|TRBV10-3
CATTAGSQETQYF
TGTGCCACCACGGCGGGGTCCCAAGAGACCCAGTACTTC
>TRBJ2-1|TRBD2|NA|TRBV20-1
CSAPSMGGAHNEQFF
TGCAGTGCCCCCTCTATGGGAGGGGCCCACAATGAGCAGTTCTTC
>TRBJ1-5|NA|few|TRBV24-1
CATAATAGNQPQHF
TGTGCCACCGCCGCCACCGCGGGCAATCAGCCCCAGCATTTT
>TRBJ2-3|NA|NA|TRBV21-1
CASSSIHGGSTDTQYF
TGTGCCAGCAGCTCAATTCATGGCGGGAGCACAGATACGCAGTATTTT
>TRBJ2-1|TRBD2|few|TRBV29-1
CRCQGGLAGANEQFF
TGCAGGTGCCAAGGGGGGCTAGCGGGGGCCAATGAGCAGTTCTTC
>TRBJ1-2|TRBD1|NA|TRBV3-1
CAISRGSNYGYTF
TGTGCCATCTCCAGGGGGTCTAACTATGGCTACACCTTC
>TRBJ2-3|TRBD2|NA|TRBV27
CASRASGSPQYF
TGTGCCAGCAGGGCTAGCGGGAGCCCGCAGTATTTT
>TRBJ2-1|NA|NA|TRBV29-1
CSYPGMNNEQFF
TGCAGCTATCCAGGAATGAACAATGAGCAGTTCTTC
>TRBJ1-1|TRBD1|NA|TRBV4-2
CASSQTGTGLMNTEAFF
TGTGCCAGCAGCCAGACCGGGACAGGGCTTATGAACACTGAAGCTTTCTTT
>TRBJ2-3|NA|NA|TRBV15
CATSRDLVRYAYF
TGTGCCACCAGCAGAGATCTGGTCAGATACGCGTATTTT
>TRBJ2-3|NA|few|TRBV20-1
CSASRRRGADTQYF
TGCAGTGCTTCCCGCAGGAGAGGGGCAGATACGCAGTATTTT
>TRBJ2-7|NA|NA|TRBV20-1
CSARDAGRTYEQYF
TGCAGTGCTAGAGATGCGGGGAGGACCTACGAGCAGTACTTC
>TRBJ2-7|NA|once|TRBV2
CASIRPGSRSYNEQYF
TGTGCCAGCATTAGACCCGGGAGCCGCTCCTACAATGAGCAGTACTTC
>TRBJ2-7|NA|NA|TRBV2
CASEWSHEQYF
TGTGCCAGCGAGTGGAGCCACGAGCAGTACTTC
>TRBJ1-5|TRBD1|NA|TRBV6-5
CASVHCGTGQLSNQPQHF
TGTGCCAGCGTTCACTGTGGGACAGGGCAGCTTAGCAATCAGCCCCAGCATTTT
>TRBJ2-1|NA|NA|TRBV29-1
CSVVGTSPYEQFF
TGCAGCGTTGTAGGAACTAGCCCCTACGAGCAGTTCTTC
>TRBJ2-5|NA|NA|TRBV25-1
CAASGGSQETQYF
TGTGCCGCTTCCGGGGGCAGCCAAGAGACCCAGTACTTC
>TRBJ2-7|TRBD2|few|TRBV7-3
CASSPTSGYEQYF
TGTGCCAGCAGCCCAACTAGCGGCTACGAGCAGTACTTC
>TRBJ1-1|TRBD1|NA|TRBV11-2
CASSFTGANTEAFF
TGTGCCAGCAGCTTTACAGGGGCAAACACTGAAGCTTTCTTT
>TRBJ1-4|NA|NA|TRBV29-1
CSGGSTNEKLFF
TGCAGCGGGGGGTCAACTAATGAAAAACTGTTTTTT
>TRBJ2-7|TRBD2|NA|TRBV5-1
CASSPSGRTAEQYF
TGCGCCAGCAGCCCTAGCGGGAGAACGGCCGAGCAGTACTTC